This is a list of T cell receptor beta chains from one sample in a study of cytomegalovirus exposure and HLA in healthy donors. Some clones are missing from TCRdb's copy, which holds only in-frame ones; the method was immunoSEQ multiplex PCR. In the table there are some 130,000 clones, approximately 82% of which are singletons. Input material: PBMCs. These receptors all come from a man aged 25 to 45 in good health and CMV-seropositive. CDR3s include the opening cysteine and the closing phenylalanine or tryptophan. The D gene is left open where the match is weak. A clone size is listed for some rows: how often the clone was seen (once, few, many), or a class if it is expanded.

J gene: TRBJ2-1; V gene: TRBV30; clone size: -; D gene: -; CDR3 protein: CAWSNRGDEQFF; CDR3 DNA: TGTGCCTGGAGCAATCGGGGAGACGAGCAGTTCTTC
J gene: TRBJ1-1; V gene: TRBV5-1; clone size: -; D gene: -; CDR3 protein: CASSLSGQRDTEAFF; CDR3 DNA: TGCGCCAGCAGCTTGTCGGGACAAAGGGACACTGAAGCTTTCTTT
J gene: TRBJ2-5; V gene: TRBV5-1; clone size: once; D gene: TRBD1; CDR3 protein: CASSGGGQGIETQYF; CDR3 DNA: TGCGCCAGCAGCGGGGGGGGACAGGGGATCGAGACCCAGTACTTC
J gene: TRBJ2-3; V gene: TRBV4-2; clone size: few; D gene: TRBD2; CDR3 protein: CASSPGLAGASTDTQYF; CDR3 DNA: TGTGCCAGCAGCCCTGGACTAGCGGGGGCTAGCACAGATACGCAGTATTTT
J gene: TRBJ1-1; V gene: TRBV5-4; clone size: -; D gene: -; CDR3 protein: CASSLDLHTEAFF; CDR3 DNA: TGTGCCAGCAGCTTGGATCTCCACACTGAAGCTTTCTTT
J gene: TRBJ2-5; V gene: TRBV10-3; clone size: -; D gene: TRBD1; CDR3 protein: CALRQGAGETQYF; CDR3 DNA: TGTGCCTTGCGACAGGGGGCGGGAGAGACCCAGTACTTC
J gene: TRBJ1-2; V gene: TRBV5-6; clone size: -; D gene: -; CDR3 protein: CASSRPGDASYGYTF; CDR3 DNA: TGTGCCAGCAGTCGTCCAGGGGACGCAAGCTATGGCTACACCTTC
J gene: TRBJ2-5; V gene: TRBV7-2; clone size: -; D gene: TRBD2; CDR3 protein: CASSFELAGGETQYF; CDR3 DNA: TGTGCCAGCAGCTTTGAACTAGCGGGGGGAGAGACCCAGTACTTC
J gene: TRBJ2-3; V gene: TRBV4-3; clone size: -; D gene: TRBD1; CDR3 protein: CASSQLPRGIGQGDTDTQYF; CDR3 DNA: TGCGCCAGCAGCCAACTACCAAGGGGTATCGGACAGGGGGACACAGATACGCAGTATTTT
J gene: TRBJ2-2; V gene: TRBV5-4; clone size: -; D gene: -; CDR3 protein: CASTTYRNTGELFF; CDR3 DNA: TGTGCCAGCACGACGTACAGGAACACCGGGGAGCTGTTTTTT
J gene: TRBJ1-4; V gene: TRBV28; clone size: -; D gene: TRBD1; CDR3 protein: CASSIRQGVGEKLFF; CDR3 DNA: TGTGCCAGCAGTATACGACAGGGGGTTGGTGAAAAACTGTTTTTT
J gene: TRBJ2-7; V gene: TRBV15; clone size: -; D gene: -; CDR3 protein: CATSRGPGTDYEQYF; CDR3 DNA: TGTGCCACCAGCAGAGGTCCAGGCACCGATTACGAGCAGTACTTC
J gene: TRBJ2-3; V gene: TRBV19; clone size: once; D gene: -; CDR3 protein: CASSINLGRGTDTQYF; CDR3 DNA: TGTGCCAGTAGTATTAATCTGGGGAGAGGAACAGATACGCAGTATTTT
J gene: TRBJ2-3; V gene: TRBV19; clone size: -; D gene: -; CDR3 protein: CASSWQGTDTQYF; CDR3 DNA: TGTGCCAGTAGTTGGCAGGGGACAGATACGCAGTATTTT
J gene: TRBJ1-2; V gene: TRBV7-2; clone size: -; D gene: -; CDR3 protein: CASSSPQGRNFYGYTF; CDR3 DNA: TGTGCCAGCAGTAGTCCGCAGGGGCGGAATTTTTATGGCTACACCTTC
J gene: TRBJ2-7; V gene: TRBV11-2; clone size: -; D gene: -; CDR3 protein: CASSLAPFGQQGEQYF; CDR3 DNA: TGTGCCAGCAGCTTGGCACCCTTCGGACAGCAAGGCGAGCAGTACTTC
J gene: TRBJ2-7; V gene: TRBV19; clone size: few; D gene: TRBD1; CDR3 protein: CASSIGTGGYEQYF; CDR3 DNA: TGTGCCAGTAGTATTGGGACAGGGGGCTACGAGCAGTACTTC
J gene: TRBJ1-3; V gene: TRBV2; clone size: -; D gene: TRBD1; CDR3 protein: CASKGQPFSGNTIYF; CDR3 DNA: TGTGCCAGCAAGGGACAGCCTTTCTCTGGAAACACCATATATTTT
J gene: TRBJ2-1; V gene: TRBV27; clone size: -; D gene: TRBD2; CDR3 protein: CASSPFSGSFDNEQFF; CDR3 DNA: TGTGCCAGCAGCCCCTTTAGCGGGAGCTTCGACAATGAGCAGTTCTTC
J gene: TRBJ1-2; V gene: TRBV4-1; clone size: -; D gene: -; CDR3 protein: CASSPTGTLNYGYTF; CDR3 DNA: TGCGCCAGCAGCCCTACAGGAACCCTTAACTATGGCTACACCTTC
J gene: TRBJ2-1; V gene: TRBV10-3; clone size: -; D gene: TRBD2; CDR3 protein: CAISSGGAGNEQFF; CDR3 DNA: TGTGCCATCAGCAGCGGGGGGGCGGGGAATGAGCAGTTCTTC
J gene: TRBJ2-2; V gene: TRBV29-1; clone size: -; D gene: TRBD2; CDR3 protein: CSVSSSGGAFGTGELFF; CDR3 DNA: TGCAGCGTCTCTTCTAGCGGGGGGGCCTTTGGGACCGGGGAGCTGTTTTTT
J gene: TRBJ2-2; V gene: TRBV19; clone size: -; D gene: TRBD1; CDR3 protein: CASSPMPGTGYPGELFF; CDR3 DNA: TGTGCCAGTAGTCCCATGCCCGGGACAGGGTACCCCGGGGAGCTGTTTTTT
J gene: TRBJ2-1; V gene: TRBV9; clone size: -; D gene: TRBD2; CDR3 protein: CASSVGLALEQFF; CDR3 DNA: TGTGCCAGCAGCGTAGGACTAGCCTTGGAGCAGTTCTTC